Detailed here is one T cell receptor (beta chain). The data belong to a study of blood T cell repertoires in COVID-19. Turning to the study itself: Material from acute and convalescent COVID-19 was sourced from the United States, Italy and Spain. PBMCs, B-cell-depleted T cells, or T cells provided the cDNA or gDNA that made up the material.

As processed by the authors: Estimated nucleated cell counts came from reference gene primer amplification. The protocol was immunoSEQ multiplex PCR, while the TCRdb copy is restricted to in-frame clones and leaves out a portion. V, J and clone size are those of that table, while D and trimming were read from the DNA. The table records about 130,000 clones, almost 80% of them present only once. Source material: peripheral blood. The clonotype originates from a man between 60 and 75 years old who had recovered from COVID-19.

The CDR3 DNA reads TGTGCCAGCAGCCAAGGGACAGCCGCAGCGGAAAAACTGTTTTTT. This translates into CASSQGTAAAEKLFF. This chain connects TRBV14 to TRBJ1-4, with D perhaps matching TRBD1 (6 bases). The CDR3 runs 15 residues. Trimming stripped 1 base from V and 8 bases from J, with 14 bases between. Germline V CDR1 and CDR2: SGHDN, FVKESK.